The clone carrying this TCR beta chain was observed a few times. As yet, its antigen is unknown. This entry comes from a study of T cells after yellow fever vaccination. Study observations and caveats: Peak timing came faster in the weaker secondary response, day 5 versus 15.

MiXCR was run by TCRdb on the 5' RACE reads, yielding one entry per CDR3 protein. The table shows more than 450,000 distinct CDR3 sequences, with roughly 22% occurring only once. Trimming shortened V by 6 bases and J by 6 bases, and 12 bases separated the two germline ends. This CDR3 has 14 residues. Looked up from germline, CDR1 is MGHDK and CDR2 is SYGVNS. The sequences come from PBMCs, collected 21 days after the first yellow fever vaccination. The chain recombines TRBV25-1 with TRBJ1-6, with D tentatively TRBD1 (6 bases). The origin of this receptor is a man in his late teens or twenties who received the YFV17D yellow fever vaccine. The CDR3 reads CASRVTGFNSPLHF. Here the CDR3 DNA reads TGTGCCAGCAGAGTTACAGGGTTTAATTCACCCCTCCACTTT.